One and the same sample provided the 11 T cell receptor beta chains below, sequenced in a study of blood T cells in healthy people across ages. It was with a sample-barcoded 5' primer and a J-beta primer mix that a second PCR of roughly 7 to 12 cycles was run. TCRdb reanalysed the 5' RACE reads using MiXCR and keeps one entry per CDR3 protein. The sample lists roughly 1,100,000 distinct CDR3 sequences, approximately 26% seen once, with 0.75% in the top ten. The sample was also reused in another study, on T cells of mothers and their children.

The sample comprised blood. The receptors were sampled from a girl aged 2 to 9 in good health.

The chain joins TRBV20-1 to TRBJ2-5; D is possibly TRBD1 or TRBD2 (5 bases each). Germline V CDR1 and CDR2: DFQATT, SNEGSKA (reference sequence). Trimming took off 0 bases at V and 2 bases at J, with 10 bases between the two ends. The length of the CDR3 is 14 residues. The CDR3 coding sequence is TGCAGTGCTAGAGACGGGACGGAACAAGAGACCCAGTACTTC. It is translated as CSARDGTEQETQYF.

This chain uses TRBV28 with TRBJ2-5; no reliable D call. The CDR3 totals 15 residues. Between the trimmed V and J ends, which lost 7 bases and 2 bases, there was a span of 17 bases. The germline V gene encodes CDR1 MDHEN and CDR2 SYDVKM. The CDR3, as DNA: TGTGCCAGCACCTCCAGGAACAGCCTACAAGAGACCCAGTACTTC. It specifies CASTSRNSLQETQYF.

The CDR3 bases are TGTGCCAGCAGCTTCATTAGCGGGAGGGGTGTGGAGACCCAGTACTTC. As protein: CASSFISGRGVETQYF. J is TRBJ2-5 and V is TRBV7-9; 11 bases line up with TRBD2. V shed 3 bases and J 5 bases; nucleotides not matched to a gene: 8. Germline V gene sequence: CDR1 SEHNR, CDR2 FQNEAQ (reference sequence). The CDR3 has 16 amino acids.

The chain recombines TRBV11-2 with TRBJ2-2; D not resolved. The CDR3 runs 17 residues. V gave up 1 base and J gave up 3 bases, with 15 bases separating them. Germline V CDR1 and CDR2: SGHAT, FQNNGV. The CDR3 DNA reads TGTGCCAGCAGCTTAGTGTATTCCCGCTTCGACACCGGGGAGCTGTTTTTT. Translation gives CASSLVYSRFDTGELFF.

The chain has TRBV4-3 and TRBJ2-5; D is perhaps TRBD2 (7 bases). The closer fit of TRBJ2-7 to the DNA end suggests the J call may be wrong. This CDR3 spans 15 amino acids. CDR1 is LGHNA and CDR2 is YSLEER in the germline V gene. CDR3 bases: TGCGCCAGCAGCGCCTACAGGGAGGGAAATTACGAGCAGTACTTC. Translated, it gives CASSAYREGNYEQYF.

V is TRBV28 and J is TRBJ2-7; 10 positions match TRBD2. Germline CDR1 reads MDHEN; CDR2 reads SYDVKM. The CDR3 totals 14 residues. Losses at the gene ends were 5 bases for V and 3 bases for J; bases not matched to a gene: 4. The DNA of the CDR3 is TGTGCCAGCAGTCAACTAGCGGGAATCTACGAGCAGTACTTC. It encodes CASSQLAGIYEQYF.

V gene TRBV4-3 combines with J gene TRBJ1-1; no clear D. The CDR3 spans 15 residues. The V gene's germline CDR1 is LGHNA and CDR2 YSLEER. The germline V and J ends were trimmed by 0 bases and 4 bases, with 12 bases remaining between them. CDR3 nucleotides: TGCGCCAGCAGCCAAGAGGGCGGCAGGTCCACTGAAGCTTTCTTT. Translation gives CASSQEGGRSTEAFF.

The J gene is TRBJ1-2, the V gene TRBV4-2; D is perhaps TRBD1 (5 bases). Germline CDR1 and CDR2: LGHNA and YNFKEQ. V lost 0 bases to trimming and J lost 0 bases, with 8 bases between them. The CDR3 sequence is 15 residues long. CDR3 DNA sequence: TGTGCCAGCAGCCAAGACCGGGGCACTAACTATGGCTACACCTTC. Its translation is CASSQDRGTNYGYTF.

CDR3 coding DNA: TGTGCCATCAGTGACCCCGGGACTAGCGGTGAGACCCAGTACTTC. Protein product: CAISDPGTSGETQYF. V gene TRBV10-3 combines with J gene TRBJ2-5, with 11 bases fitting TRBD2. The length of the CDR3 is 15 residues. Germline V lookup: CDR1 ENHRY, CDR2 SYGVKD. The J segment lost 5 bases and the V segment lost 3 bases, leaving 5 bases of the junction unmatched.

This clonotype was recorded a few times. The rearrangement uses TRBV5-5 and TRBJ2-7; TRBD1 agrees at 7 bases. Germline CDR1 and CDR2: SGHKS and YYEKEE (reference sequence). The CDR3 contains 17 residues. Unmatched junction bases numbered 15, after V lost 4 bases and J lost 2 bases. The CDR3 DNA follows: TGTGCCAGCAGCACGGGTAGGGGGCATCCAAGGGCCTACGAGCAGTACTTC. Amino acid sequence: CASSTGRGHPRAYEQYF.

This chain uses TRBV21-1 with TRBJ2-1; TRBD2, the table's D call, lacks a check against the DNA. The DNA end is more similar to TRBJ2-5, so the J call may be wrong. TRBV21-1 is an annotated pseudogene. CDR3 size: 15 residues. This CDR3 is CASSPLGGHQEAQYF. The DNA for the CDR3 is TGTGCCAGCAGCCCCCTGGGAGGGCACCAAGAGGCCCAGTACTTC.